This T cell receptor (beta chain) was profiled in a study of blood T cell repertoires in COVID-19. In the authors' methods: Amplification with reference gene primers provided the estimates of nucleated cell counts. The table came from immunoSEQ multiplex PCR; TCRdb's copy has only in-frame clones and leaves some out. V and J calls and clone size come straight from that table; D and trimming were deduced from the DNA. This sample has 150,000 to 190,000 clones; 80% occur once, and the top ten carry about 0.58%. Per the germline V gene, CDR1 is SGHRS and CDR2 is YFSETQ. V shed 4 bases, J shed 4 bases, and the junction held 4 bases outside the gene matches. CDR3 length: 13 amino acids.

The rearrangement joins TRBV5-1 to TRBJ1-2; 7 nucleotides match TRBD1. Material: peripheral blood. This sequence originates from a man in his 60s with acute or convalescent COVID-19. DNA of the CDR3: TGCGCCAGCAGCCTCGACAGGGTCTATGGCTACACCTTC. The encoded protein is CASSLDRVYGYTF. Supplemented by reference TRBV5-1 and TRBJ1-2, the full variable domain reads KAGVTQTPRYLIKTRGQQVTLSCSPISGHRSVSWYQQTPGQGLQFLFEYFSETQRNKGNFPGRFSGRQFSNSRSEMNVSTLELGDSALYLCASSLDRVYGYTFGSGTRLTVV.